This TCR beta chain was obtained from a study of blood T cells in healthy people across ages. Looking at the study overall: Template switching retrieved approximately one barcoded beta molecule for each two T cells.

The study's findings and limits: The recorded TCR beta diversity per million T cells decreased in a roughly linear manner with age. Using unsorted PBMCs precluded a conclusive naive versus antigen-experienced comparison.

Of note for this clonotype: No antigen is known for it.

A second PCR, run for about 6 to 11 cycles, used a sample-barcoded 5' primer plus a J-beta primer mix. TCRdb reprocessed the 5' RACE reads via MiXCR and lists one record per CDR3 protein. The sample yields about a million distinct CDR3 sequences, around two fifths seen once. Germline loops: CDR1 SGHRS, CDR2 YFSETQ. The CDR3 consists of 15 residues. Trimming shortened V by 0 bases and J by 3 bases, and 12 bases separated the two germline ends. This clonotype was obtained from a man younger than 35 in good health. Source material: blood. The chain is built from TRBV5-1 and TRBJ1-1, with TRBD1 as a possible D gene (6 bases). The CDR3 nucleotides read TGCGCCAGCAGCTTGGCGGGGACAAGGGACACTGAAGCTTTCTTT. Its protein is CASSLAGTRDTEAFF.